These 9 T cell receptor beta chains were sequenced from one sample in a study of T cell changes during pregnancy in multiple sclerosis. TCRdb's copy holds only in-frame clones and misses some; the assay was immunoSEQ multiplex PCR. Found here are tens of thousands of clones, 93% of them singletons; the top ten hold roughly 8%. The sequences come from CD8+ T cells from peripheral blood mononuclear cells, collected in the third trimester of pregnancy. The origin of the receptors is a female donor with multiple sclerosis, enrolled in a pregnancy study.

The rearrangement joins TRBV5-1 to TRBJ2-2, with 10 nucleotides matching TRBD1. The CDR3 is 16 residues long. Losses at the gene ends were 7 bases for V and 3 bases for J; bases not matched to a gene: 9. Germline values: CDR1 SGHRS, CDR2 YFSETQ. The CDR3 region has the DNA TGCGCCAGCCGGGACAGGGGATGGGGTGACACCGGGGAGCTGTTTTTT. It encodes CASRDRGWGDTGELFF.

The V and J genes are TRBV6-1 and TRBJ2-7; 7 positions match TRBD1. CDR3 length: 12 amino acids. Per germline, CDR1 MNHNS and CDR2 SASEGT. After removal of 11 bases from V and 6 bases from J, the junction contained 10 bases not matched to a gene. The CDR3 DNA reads TGTGCCGGACAGGACCAGTATAGCGAGCAGTACTTC. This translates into CAGQDQYSEQYF.

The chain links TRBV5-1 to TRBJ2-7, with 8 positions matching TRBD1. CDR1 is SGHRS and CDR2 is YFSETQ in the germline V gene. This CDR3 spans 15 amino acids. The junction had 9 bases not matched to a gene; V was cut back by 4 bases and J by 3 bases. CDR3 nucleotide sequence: TGCGCCAGCAGCGGAGGACAGGGATCGGTCTACGAGCAGTACTTC. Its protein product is CASSGGQGSVYEQYF.

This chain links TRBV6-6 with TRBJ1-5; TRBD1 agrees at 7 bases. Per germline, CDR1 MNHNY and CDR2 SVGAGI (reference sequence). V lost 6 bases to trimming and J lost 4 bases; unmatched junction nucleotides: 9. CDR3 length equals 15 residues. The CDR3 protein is CASSPTGTENQPQHF. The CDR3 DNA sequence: TGTGCCAGCAGCCCGACAGGGACGGAAAATCAGCCCCAGCATTTT.

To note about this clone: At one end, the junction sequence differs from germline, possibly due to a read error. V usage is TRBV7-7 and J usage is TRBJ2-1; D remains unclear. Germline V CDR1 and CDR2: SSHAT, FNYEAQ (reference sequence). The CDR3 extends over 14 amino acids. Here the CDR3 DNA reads TGTGCTAGCAGCTTAAGCGTGTACTCCAATGAGCAGTTCTTC. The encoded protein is CASSLSVYSNEQFF.

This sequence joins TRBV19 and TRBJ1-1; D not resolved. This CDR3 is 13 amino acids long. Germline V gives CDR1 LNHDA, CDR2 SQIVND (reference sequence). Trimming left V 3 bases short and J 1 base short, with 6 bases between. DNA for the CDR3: TGTGCCAGTAGTATCGCAGAGAACACTGAAGCTTTCTTT. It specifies CASSIAENTEAFF.

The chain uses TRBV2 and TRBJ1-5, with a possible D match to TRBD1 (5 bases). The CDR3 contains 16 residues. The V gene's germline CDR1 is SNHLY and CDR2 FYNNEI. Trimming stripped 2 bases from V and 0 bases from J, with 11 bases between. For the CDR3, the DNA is TGTGCCAGCAGTGAATTGGACATTATTAGCAATCAGCCCCAGCATTTT. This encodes CASSELDIISNQPQHF.

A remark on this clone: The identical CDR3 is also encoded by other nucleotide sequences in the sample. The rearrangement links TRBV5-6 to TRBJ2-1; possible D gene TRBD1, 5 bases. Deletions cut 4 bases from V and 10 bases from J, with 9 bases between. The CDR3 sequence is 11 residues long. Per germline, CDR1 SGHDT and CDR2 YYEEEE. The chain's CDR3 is CASSLGAEQFF. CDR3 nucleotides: TGTGCCAGCAGCCTAGGGGCGGAGCAGTTCTTC.

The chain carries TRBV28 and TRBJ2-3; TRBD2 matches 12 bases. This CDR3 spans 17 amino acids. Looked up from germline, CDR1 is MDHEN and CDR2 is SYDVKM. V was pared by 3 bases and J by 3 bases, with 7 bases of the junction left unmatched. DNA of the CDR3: TGTGCCAGCAGTTTGCCTAGCGGGGGGGGGTGGACAGATACGCAGTATTTT. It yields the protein CASSLPSGGGWTDTQYF. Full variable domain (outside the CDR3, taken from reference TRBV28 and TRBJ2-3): DVKVTQSSRYLVKRTGEKVFLECVQDMDHENMFWYRQDPGLGLRLIYFSYDVKMKEKGDIPEGYSVSREKKERFSLILESASTNQTSMYLCASSLPSGGGWTDTQYFGPGTRLTVL.